Listed here is a single T cell receptor beta chain. The sample is drawn from a study of cytomegalovirus exposure and HLA in healthy donors. PCR employed 60 Vbeta and 13 Jbeta primers. TCRdb's table, derived via immunoSEQ multiplex PCR, lists solely in-frame clones and lacks some. The table has approximately 150,000 clones, 75% to 85% seen once; the top ten hold roughly 13%. This CDR3 comprises 13 residues. Per the germline V gene, CDR1 is MNHEY and CDR2 is SVGAGI. V gave up 7 bases and J gave up 1 base, with 11 bases separating them. Sequencing was performed on PBMCs. The sequence was collected from a woman in her 50s in good health and CMV-seronegative. The gene calls are TRBV6-5 and TRBJ2-7; tentatively, D is TRBD1 (6 bases). The chain's CDR3 is CASKTGLSYEQYF. The CDR3 DNA reads as TGTGCCAGCAAAACAGGGCTGTCCTACGAGCAGTACTTC.